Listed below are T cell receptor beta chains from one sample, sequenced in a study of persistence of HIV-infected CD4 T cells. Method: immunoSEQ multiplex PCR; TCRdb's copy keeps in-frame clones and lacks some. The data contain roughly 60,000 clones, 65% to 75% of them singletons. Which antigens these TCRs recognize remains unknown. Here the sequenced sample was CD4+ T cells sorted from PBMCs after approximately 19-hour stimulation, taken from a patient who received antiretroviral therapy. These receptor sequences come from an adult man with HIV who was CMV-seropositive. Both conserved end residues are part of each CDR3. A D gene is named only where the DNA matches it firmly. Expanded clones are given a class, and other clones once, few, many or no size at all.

cdr3_aa: CASSLGTGSGNTIYF; cdr3_nt: TGCGCCAGCAGCTTGGGGACGGGGAGTGGAAACACCATATATTTT; j_call: TRBJ1-3; v_call: TRBV5-1; d_call: -; cdr3_length: 15; clone_size: -
cdr3_aa: CASSPGKKNIQYF; cdr3_nt: TGTGCCAGCTCACCCGGGAAAAAAAACATTCAGTACTTC; j_call: TRBJ2-4; v_call: TRBV18; d_call: -; cdr3_length: 13; clone_size: -
cdr3_aa: CAWSRPGTPLHQPQHF; cdr3_nt: TGTGCCTGGAGTCGCCCCGGGACACCTCTTCATCAGCCCCAGCATTTT; j_call: TRBJ1-5; v_call: TRBV30; d_call: -; cdr3_length: 16; clone_size: -
cdr3_aa: CASSVYANTGELFF; cdr3_nt: TGTGCCAGCAGCGTGTACGCGAACACCGGGGAGCTGTTTTTT; j_call: TRBJ2-2; v_call: TRBV9; d_call: -; cdr3_length: 14; clone_size: many
cdr3_aa: CASSPALARGEKLFF; cdr3_nt: TGTGCCAGCAGCCCCGCCTTGGCTAGGGGTGAAAAACTGTTTTTT; j_call: TRBJ1-4; v_call: TRBV3-1/TRBV3-2; d_call: -; cdr3_length: 15; clone_size: few
cdr3_aa: CSASGYSNQPQHF; cdr3_nt: TGCAGTGCTAGTGGGTATAGCAATCAGCCCCAGCATTTT; j_call: TRBJ1-5; v_call: TRBV20-1; d_call: -; cdr3_length: 13; clone_size: -
cdr3_aa: CASRVGTGGTYGYTF; cdr3_nt: TGTGCCAGCAGGGTGGGGACAGGGGGGACCTATGGCTACACCTTC; j_call: TRBJ1-2; v_call: TRBV28; d_call: TRBD1; cdr3_length: 15; clone_size: -
cdr3_aa: CASSEDGPSYEQYF; cdr3_nt: TGTGCCAGCAGTGAGGACGGGCCCTCCTACGAGCAGTACTTC; j_call: TRBJ2-7; v_call: TRBV2; d_call: -; cdr3_length: 14; clone_size: once
cdr3_aa: CASSLAARVGQPQHF; cdr3_nt: TGTGCCAGCAGCTTGGCCGCGAGGGTCGGTCAGCCCCAGCATTTT; j_call: TRBJ1-5; v_call: TRBV5-6; d_call: -; cdr3_length: 15; clone_size: -
cdr3_aa: CASSPPIGAADSYEQYF; cdr3_nt: TGTGCCAGCTCACCACCGATCGGAGCGGCGGACTCCTACGAGCAGTACTTC; j_call: TRBJ2-7; v_call: TRBV18; d_call: -; cdr3_length: 17; clone_size: -
cdr3_aa: CASSSQLPFSGNTIYF; cdr3_nt: TGTGCCAGCAGCTCCCAGCTCCCCTTCTCTGGAAACACCATATATTTT; j_call: TRBJ1-3; v_call: TRBV5-4; d_call: -; cdr3_length: 16; clone_size: -
cdr3_aa: CASRTGVGENYGYTF; cdr3_nt: TGTGCCAGCAGAACAGGGGTTGGGGAAAACTATGGCTACACCTTC; j_call: TRBJ1-2; v_call: TRBV6-5; d_call: TRBD1; cdr3_length: 15; clone_size: once
cdr3_aa: CASSPTDYGYTF; cdr3_nt: TGTGCCAGTAGTCCAACGGACTATGGCTACACCTTC; j_call: TRBJ1-2; v_call: TRBV19; d_call: -; cdr3_length: 12; clone_size: -
cdr3_aa: CASSPLLSPLHF; cdr3_nt: TGTGCCAGCAGTCCACTCCTCTCACCCCTCCACTTT; j_call: TRBJ1-6; v_call: TRBV28; d_call: -; cdr3_length: 12; clone_size: -
cdr3_aa: CASSQARGPQHF; cdr3_nt: TGTGCCAGCAGCCAAGCCAGGGGGCCCCAGCATTTT; j_call: TRBJ1-5; v_call: TRBV4-2; d_call: -; cdr3_length: 12; clone_size: -
cdr3_aa: CASSRGQGGYEQYF; cdr3_nt: TGTGCCAGCAGCCGGGGACAGGGAGGGTACGAGCAGTACTTC; j_call: TRBJ2-7; v_call: TRBV6-5; d_call: TRBD1; cdr3_length: 14; clone_size: few
cdr3_aa: CASSPQGPNEKLFF; cdr3_nt: TGTGCCAGCTCCCCACAGGGTCCGAATGAAAAACTGTTTTTT; j_call: TRBJ1-4; v_call: TRBV18; d_call: -; cdr3_length: 14; clone_size: -